These T cell receptor beta chains were read from a single sample in a study of T cell clonotyping in hematopoietic cell transplantation. Using immunoSEQ multiplex PCR, the repertoire was profiled, and TCRdb retains in-frame clones only, with some absent. The data show roughly 10,000 clones, around nine tenths seen once. The sample consisted of PBMCs, taken 180 days after allogeneic stem cell transplant. The receptors derive from a male patient in his sixties or seventies who had an allogeneic stem cell transplant from an unrelated donor, so the T cells may come from the graft donor. Some clones in this sample may be carry-over from other donors' samples. Both conserved end residues are part of each CDR3.

cdr3_aa: CASSVEEGRNTEAFF
j_call: TRBJ1-1
v_call: TRBV9

cdr3_aa: CASQGRGRGAVYEQYF
j_call: TRBJ2-7
v_call: TRBV2

cdr3_aa: CASSELQQGAGNQPQHF
j_call: TRBJ1-5
v_call: TRBV2

cdr3_aa: CASSLHPAGDIEAFF
j_call: TRBJ1-1
v_call: TRBV4-3

cdr3_aa: CASSSEFRAYEQYF
j_call: TRBJ2-7
v_call: TRBV11-3

cdr3_aa: CASSRGPTQLGETQYF
j_call: TRBJ2-5
v_call: TRBV4-3

cdr3_aa: CASSFPPPTGTRYGYTF
j_call: TRBJ1-2
v_call: TRBV5-6

cdr3_aa: CASSQPGQGLNTEAFF
j_call: TRBJ1-1
v_call: TRBV14

cdr3_aa: CASSLRPQVGSPLHF
j_call: TRBJ1-6
v_call: TRBV27

cdr3_aa: CASSRSGNTEAFF
j_call: TRBJ1-1
v_call: TRBV5-1

cdr3_aa: CASSDPWTATNEKLFF
j_call: TRBJ1-4
v_call: TRBV6-1

cdr3_aa: CASSQDYGQGQETQYF
j_call: TRBJ2-5
v_call: TRBV4-3

cdr3_aa: CASSEGGREVEKLFF
j_call: TRBJ1-4
v_call: TRBV5-6

cdr3_aa: CASSLLAGSTGELFF
j_call: TRBJ2-2
v_call: TRBV7-9

cdr3_aa: CASSYFGGQETQYF
j_call: TRBJ2-5
v_call: TRBV6-5

cdr3_aa: CASSGESSYNSPLHF
j_call: TRBJ1-6
v_call: TRBV28

cdr3_aa: CASGRQTGTDTQYF
j_call: TRBJ2-3
v_call: TRBV27

cdr3_aa: CASRSSGAYEQYF
j_call: TRBJ2-7
v_call: TRBV6-5

cdr3_aa: CASSSPARQIEAFF
j_call: TRBJ1-1
v_call: TRBV7-2

cdr3_aa: CASSQGASNQPQHF
j_call: TRBJ1-5
v_call: TRBV4-1

cdr3_aa: CASSLSGPNQPQHF
j_call: TRBJ1-5
v_call: TRBV5-1

cdr3_aa: CASTLGNYGYTF
j_call: TRBJ1-2
v_call: TRBV7-9

cdr3_aa: CAISESQGSYTEAFF
j_call: TRBJ1-1
v_call: TRBV10-3

cdr3_aa: CASSLGTRGPGETQYF
j_call: TRBJ2-5
v_call: TRBV11-3

cdr3_aa: CASSLGTGELFF
j_call: TRBJ2-2
v_call: TRBV7-2

cdr3_aa: CASSFRRGQIVDEQFF
j_call: TRBJ2-1
v_call: TRBV27

cdr3_aa: CASSPGWTSGYEQYF
j_call: TRBJ2-7
v_call: TRBV7-9

cdr3_aa: CASSPTGGANVLTF
j_call: TRBJ2-6
v_call: TRBV7-3

cdr3_aa: CSVATGGGQPQHF
j_call: TRBJ1-5
v_call: TRBV29-1

cdr3_aa: CASRSGQGAGYEQYF
j_call: TRBJ2-7
v_call: TRBV6-1